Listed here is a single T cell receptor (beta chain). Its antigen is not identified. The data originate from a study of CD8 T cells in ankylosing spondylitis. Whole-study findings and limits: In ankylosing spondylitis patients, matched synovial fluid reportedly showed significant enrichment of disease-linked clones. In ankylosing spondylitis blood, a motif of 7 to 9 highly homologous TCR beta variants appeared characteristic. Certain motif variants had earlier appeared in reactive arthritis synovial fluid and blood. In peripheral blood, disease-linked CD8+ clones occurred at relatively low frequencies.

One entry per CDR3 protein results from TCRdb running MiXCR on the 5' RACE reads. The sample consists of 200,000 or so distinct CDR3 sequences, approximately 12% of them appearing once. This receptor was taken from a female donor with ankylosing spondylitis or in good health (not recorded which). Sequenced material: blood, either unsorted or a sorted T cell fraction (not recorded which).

The CDR3 reads CSAREPLAGVGETQYF. The CDR3 nucleotides read TGCAGTGCTAGAGAACCCCTAGCGGGAGTCGGAGAGACCCAGTACTTC. This chain links TRBV20-1 with TRBJ2-5; 10 bases are shared with TRBD2. This CDR3 is built from 16 residues. The germline V gene encodes CDR1 DFQATT and CDR2 SNEGSKA (reference sequence). V dropped 0 bases and J dropped 4; count of bases not matched to a gene: 8.